This TCR beta chain appears in the sequencing data of a study of cytomegalovirus exposure and HLA in healthy donors. PCR primers comprised 60 Vbeta and 13 Jbeta primers. Produced via immunoSEQ multiplex PCR; TCRdb's table is partial and in-frame only. The sample carries about 100,000 clones, over 60% recorded once. The V end lost 3 bases, the J end lost 4 bases, and 7 bases lay between the germline ends. Germline CDR1 MDHEN, CDR2 SYDVKM. The CDR3 extends over 13 amino acids. Donors showed nominal health when sampled, although they likely had unrecorded immune exposures. Study-level results: As was reported, the classifier diagnosed cytomegalovirus status with high specificity and sensitivity. It emerged from a later analysis that several of the most significant clusters appeared to be linked to common viral pathogens. A link between a missense DCLRE1C variant and TCR beta V- and J-gene trimming emerged from a later analysis.

Concerning this clone itself: Its antigen is currently unknown.

The clonotype originates from a female donor in good health and CMV-seropositive. The source material was PBMCs. This chain uses TRBV28 with TRBJ1-3; the D is unclear. CDR3 sequence reads: CASSFPVGNTIYF. In nucleotides, the CDR3 is TGTGCCAGCAGTTTCCCGGTGGGAAACACCATATATTTT.